These T cell receptor beta chains were read from a single sample in a study of beta chain features in type 1 diabetes. Measured with immunoSEQ multiplex PCR; TCRdb has only the in-frame clones, and not every one. The sample lists 140,000 or so clones; approximately 13% were seen once. The specimen sequenced was central memory CD4+ T cells from blood. All receptors come from a man between 18 and 29 years old with type 1 diabetes. Each CDR3 is given with its conserved first and last residue. Each record gives: J gene, clone size, V gene, CDR3 length, D gene, CDR3 DNA, CDR3 protein. A D gene is named only where the DNA matches it firmly. Expanded clones get a size class; other rows say once, few or many, or leave the size out.

TRBJ2-1 | - | TRBV7-2 | 13 | - | TGTGCCAGCAGCTTAGACTTGGGGAATGAGCAGTTCTTC | CASSLDLGNEQFF
TRBJ1-1 | few | TRBV6-1 | 14 | - | TGTGCCAGCTCTCGCCCAGGGATGAACACTGAAGCTTTCTTT | CASSRPGMNTEAFF
TRBJ1-2 | - | TRBV30 | 10 | - | TGTGCCTGCAATCGGGATGGCTACACCTTC | CACNRDGYTF
TRBJ2-5 | few | TRBV5-6 | 16 | TRBD1 | TGTGCCAGCAGCTTGGTGGGACAGGGTCGGGGAGAGACCCAGTACTTC | CASSLVGQGRGETQYF
TRBJ2-1 | - | TRBV14 | 13 | - | TGTGCCAGCAGCCAAGCCTCCTACAATGAGCAGTTCTTC | CASSQASYNEQFF
TRBJ2-7 | - | TRBV9 | 15 | - | TGTGCCAGCAGCGTAGGAGTAGATCGGAGCTACGAGCAGTACTTC | CASSVGVDRSYEQYF
TRBJ2-6 | - | TRBV7-9 | 16 | TRBD1 | TGTGCCAGCAGCTTGCCCGGGACAGCTGGGGCCAACGTCCTGACTTTC | CASSLPGTAGANVLTF
TRBJ1-2 | many | TRBV15 | 13 | - | TGTGCCACCAGCAGAGACGGAGAAGGTGGCTACACCTTC | CATSRDGEGGYTF
TRBJ2-7 | - | TRBV9 | 14 | - | TGTGCCAGCAGCGTAGACCCAGTCTCCTACGAGCAGTACTTC | CASSVDPVSYEQYF
TRBJ1-4 | few | TRBV30 | 13 | - | TGTGCCTGGAGGATACAGGCTAATGAAAAACTGTTTTTT | CAWRIQANEKLFF
TRBJ1-2 | - | TRBV28 | 14 | - | TGTGCCAGCAGATCTTCAGGGTATAACTATGGCTACACCTTC | CASRSSGYNYGYTF
TRBJ1-2 | - | TRBV4-1 | 11 | - | TGCGCCAGCAGCTTACGGTTTAGCTACACCTTC | CASSLRFSYTF
TRBJ1-2 | - | TRBV18 | 13 | TRBD1 | TGTGCCAGCTCACCATCCAGGGGGCTGGACTACACCTTC | CASSPSRGLDYTF